This entry features one TCR beta chain sequence. As originally analysed: Reference gene primer amplification gave nucleated cell count estimates. Some clones are missing from TCRdb's copy, which holds only in-frame ones; the method was immunoSEQ multiplex PCR. That table furnishes V, J and clone size, whereas the DNA furnished D and trimming. This table holds 320,000 or so clones, 80% to 90% found once. The entry originates in a study of blood T cell repertoires in COVID-19. V lost 6 bases and J lost 4, with 13 bases in between. CDR3 size: 15 residues. The germline CDR1 and CDR2 sequences are MDHEN and SYDVKM.

The clonotype comes from a man under 40 who had recovered from COVID-19. Sequenced material: PBMCs or T cells enriched from blood (not recorded which). The chain recombines TRBV28 with TRBJ1-6, with a tentative D call TRBD1 (5 bases). The CDR3 reads CASSPQGGYNSPLHF. The DNA for the CDR3 is TGTGCCAGCAGCCCCCAGGGAGGATATAATTCACCCCTCCACTTT.